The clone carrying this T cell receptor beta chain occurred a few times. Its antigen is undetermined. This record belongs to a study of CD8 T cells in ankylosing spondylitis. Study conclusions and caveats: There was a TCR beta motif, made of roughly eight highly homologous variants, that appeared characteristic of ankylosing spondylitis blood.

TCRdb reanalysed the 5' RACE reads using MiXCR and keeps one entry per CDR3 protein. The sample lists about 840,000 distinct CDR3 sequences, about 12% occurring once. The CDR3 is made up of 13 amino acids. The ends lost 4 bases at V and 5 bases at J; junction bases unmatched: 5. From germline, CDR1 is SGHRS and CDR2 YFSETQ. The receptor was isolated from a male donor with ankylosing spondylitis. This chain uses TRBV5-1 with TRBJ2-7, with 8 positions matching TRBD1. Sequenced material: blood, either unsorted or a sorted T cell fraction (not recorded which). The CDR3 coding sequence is TGCGCCAGCAGCGTTTCAGGGGGCCACGAGCAGTACTTC. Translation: CASSVSGGHEQYF.